The 5 T cell receptor beta chains below were found in one sample sequenced in a study of shared clonotypes between healthy human individuals. The repertoire was sequenced with immunoSEQ multiplex PCR; TCRdb's copy has only in-frame clones and lacks some. The table lists about 580,000 clones, nearly 98% of them singletons, with approximately 0.3% in the top ten. Naive CD8 cells lacked CD45RO, underwent positive selection for CCR7 and left out terminally differentiated effector memory CD45RA+ cells. Sequencing used naive CD8+ T cells sorted from blood. Receptor source: a man aged 25-40 years in good health.

In this sample, this clone turned up once. In DNA, the CDR3 is TGTGCCAGCAGCTTCCTAGCGGGAGTCGGTAATGAGCAGTTCTTC. It specifies CASSFLAGVGNEQFF. The chain joins TRBV11-2 to TRBJ2-1; TRBD2 matches 10 bases. This CDR3 comprises 15 residues. Trimming at V came to 3 bases and at J to 7 bases, leaving 6 bases not matched to a gene. CDR1 and CDR2 from the germline V gene are SGHAT and FQNNGV.

This clone was seen a few times. Different DNA sequences within this sample yield the same CDR3. This CDR3 is CASSFGRESYGYTF. Written as DNA, the CDR3 is TGTGCCAGCAGTTTCGGAAGGGAAAGCTATGGCTACACCTTC. The V call is TRBV27, the J call TRBJ1-2; unclear D gene. Germline CDR1 is MNHEY and CDR2 is SMNVEV (reference sequence). Deletions cut 3 bases from V and 4 bases from J, with 12 bases between. This CDR3 has 14 residues.

Comments on this clone: Different DNA sequences within this sample yield the same CDR3. J is TRBJ2-7 and V is TRBV11-2, with D possibly matching TRBD2 (5 bases). CDR3 length equals 12 residues. V lost 1 base to trimming and J lost 4 bases, with 5 bases between them. Germline CDR1 reads SGHAT; CDR2 reads FQNNGV. The CDR3 DNA follows: TGTGCCAGCAGCTTAGGGACTTACGAGCAGTACTTC. Its protein is CASSLGTYEQYF. Full variable domain (missing parts from reference TRBV11-2 and TRBJ2-7): EAGVAQSPRYKIIEKRQSVAFWCNPISGHATLYWYQQILGQGPKLLIQFQNNGVVDDSQLPKDRFSAERLKGVDSTLKIQPAKLEDSAVYLCASSLGTYEQYFGPGTRLTVT.

The J gene is TRBJ2-7, the V gene TRBV27, with 11 bases aligning to TRBD2. After removal of 2 bases from V and 5 bases from J, the junction contained 2 bases not matched to a gene. The CDR3 is made up of 14 amino acids. CDR1 is MNHEY and CDR2 is SMNVEV in the germline V gene (reference sequence). This chain's CDR3 is CASSLLTSGDEQYF. The CDR3 DNA is TGTGCCAGCAGTTTACTGACTAGCGGGGACGAGCAGTACTTC.

The chain is built from TRBV6-5 and TRBJ1-5; D is uncertain. This CDR3 has 15 amino acids. Germline-derived CDR1 and CDR2 are MNHEY and SVGAGI. Trimming removed 6 bases at V and 0 bases at J, with 12 bases between. This CDR3 reads CASSPAGYSNQPQHF. The DNA for the CDR3 is TGTGCCAGCAGCCCGGCGGGGTATAGCAATCAGCCCCAGCATTTT.